The 32 T cell receptor beta chains reported below all come from one sample, sequenced in a study of blood T cell repertoires in COVID-19. Some clones are missing from TCRdb's copy, which holds only in-frame ones; the method was immunoSEQ multiplex PCR. The sample records roughly 190,000 clones, 88% being singletons. Sequencing was performed on peripheral blood. These receptors came from a human donor in a cohort sampled during active COVID-19.

This chain links TRBV7-9 with TRBJ2-1; TRBD1 is a possible D gene (5 bases). Germline loops: CDR1 SEHNR, CDR2 FQNEAQ (reference sequence). CDR3 length: 13 residues. V shed 0 bases and J shed 10 bases, with 10 bases lying between them. The CDR3 sequence is CASSLAGVGEQFF. CDR3 nucleotides: TGTGCCAGCAGCTTAGCAGGGGTCGGGGAGCAGTTCTTC.

The V call is TRBV5-1, the J call TRBJ1-2, with TRBD1 as a possible D gene (5 bases). The ends were cut back, 0 bases at V and 2 bases at J, with 8 bases in the middle. Germline lookup yields CDR1 SGHRS and CDR2 YFSETQ. The CDR3 is 14 amino acids. This chain's CDR3 is CASSLGQSNYGYTF. Written as DNA, the CDR3 is TGCGCCAGCAGCTTGGGACAGTCCAACTATGGCTACACCTTC.

The rearrangement joins TRBV10-3 to TRBJ2-1, with 7 bases fitting TRBD2. Germline loops: CDR1 ENHRY, CDR2 SYGVKD. The J segment lost 0 bases and the V segment lost 3 bases, leaving 5 bases of the junction unmatched. The CDR3 is 16 residues long. Here the CDR3 DNA reads TGTGCCATCAGTGATATTGGCGGGAGCTCCTACAATGAGCAGTTCTTC. Protein sequence: CAISDIGGSSYNEQFF.

The V gene is TRBV5-1, the J gene TRBJ2-1; a possible D gene is TRBD1 (6 bases). The CDR3 extends over 15 amino acids. Between the trimmed V and J ends, which lost 2 bases and 0 bases, there was a span of 9 bases. The germline V gene encodes CDR1 SGHRS and CDR2 YFSETQ. This chain's CDR3 is CASSFGTPSYNEQFF. CDR3 coding DNA: TGCGCCAGCAGCTTTGGGACACCCTCCTACAATGAGCAGTTCTTC.

The chain joins TRBV10-3 to TRBJ1-4; TRBD1 matches 11 bases. With 3 bases clipped from V and 6 bases from J, the junction kept 9 bases outside the gene matches. CDR1 is ENHRY and CDR2 is SYGVKD in the germline V gene. The CDR3 spans 17 residues. The CDR3: CAISELWTGGGYEKLFF. As DNA, the CDR3 is TGTGCCATCAGTGAATTGTGGACAGGGGGCGGGTATGAAAAACTGTTTTTT.

V is TRBV19 and J is TRBJ1-1; 9 nucleotides match TRBD1. Unmatched junction bases numbered 16, after V lost 1 base and J lost 1 base. The CDR3 loop spans 20 amino acids. Germline V gene lookup returns CDR1 LNHDA and CDR2 SQIVND (reference sequence). The DNA for the CDR3 is TGTGCCAGTAGTATAGGGTTGGACAGGGGAGCCGTCAGAAGGAACACTGAAGCTTTCTTT. As protein: CASSIGLDRGAVRRNTEAFF.

This rearrangement joins TRBV21-1 to TRBJ1-1; the table's D call, TRBD1, was not checked against the DNA. TRBV21-1 is a pseudogene. The CDR3 sequence is 17 residues long. The CDR3 sequence: CASSKDCYGEQGTEAFF. As DNA, the CDR3 is TGTGCCAGCAGCAAGGATTGTTATGGGGAACAGGGAACTGAAGCTTTCTTT.

This chain connects TRBV5-1 to TRBJ2-7; D may be TRBD1 (6 bases). Looked up from germline, CDR1 is SGHRS and CDR2 is YFSETQ. This CDR3 comprises 15 residues. Trimming took 2 bases from V and 6 from J, leaving 18 bases between them. The DNA for the CDR3 is TGCGCCAGCAGCTTAGCTGACAGGACAGTCAGCGAGCAGTACTTC. It encodes CASSLADRTVSEQYF. The complete variable domain, with remaining parts taken from reference TRBV5-1 and TRBJ2-7, reads KAGVTQTPRYLIKTRGQQVTLSCSPISGHRSVSWYQQTPGQGLQFLFEYFSETQRNKGNFPGRFSGRQFSNSRSEMNVSTLELGDSALYLCASSLADRTVSEQYFGPGTRLTVT.

This chain connects TRBV2 to TRBJ1-2; 10 nucleotides match TRBD1. This CDR3 has 14 amino acids. Trimming removed 9 bases from V and 4 bases from J; junction bases left unmatched: 8. CDR1 is SNHLY and CDR2 is FYNNEI in the germline V gene. Here the CDR3 DNA reads TGTGCCAGTTCTCCGGGACAGGGGATCTATGGCTACACCTTC. Protein sequence: CASSPGQGIYGYTF.

The rearrangement uses TRBV9 and TRBJ2-3; 7 positions agree with TRBD2. Per the germline V gene, CDR1 is SGDLS and CDR2 is YYNGEE. The CDR3 runs 16 residues. V shed 0 bases and J 1 base; nucleotides not matched to a gene: 5. The CDR3 sequence is CASSVDAGVGTDTQYF. Here the CDR3 DNA reads TGTGCCAGCAGCGTAGACGCGGGAGTCGGCACAGATACGCAGTATTTT.

This clone was seen only a few times. DNA for the CDR3: TGTGCCAGCAGCTTGCGACTAGCGGGGGGGCCCGGGGAGCTGTTTTTT. Translated: CASSLRLAGGPGELFF. The chain has TRBV5-6 and TRBJ2-2, with TRBD2 identical over 14 bases. This CDR3 has 16 amino acids. Germline CDR1 is SGHDT and CDR2 is YYEEEE. J was trimmed by 6 bases and V by 1 base; bases with no gene match: 2.

The gene calls are TRBV7-9 and TRBJ2-5; tentative D call: TRBD2 (6 bases). CDR1 is SEHNR, CDR2 FQNEAQ, per germline (reference sequence). V shed 1 base and J shed 5 bases, with 17 bases lying between them. This CDR3 comprises 16 residues. The CDR3 loop reads CASSLDTVLGRETQYF. Written as DNA, the CDR3 is TGTGCCAGCAGCTTAGACACAGTGTTGGGGAGGGAGACCCAGTACTTC.

This chain uses TRBV5-1 with TRBJ2-3, with TRBD2 matching over 8 bases. J gave up 3 bases and V 4 bases, and 7 bases lay outside the gene matches. Germline lookup yields CDR1 SGHRS and CDR2 YFSETQ. This CDR3 spans 15 amino acids. Written as DNA, the CDR3 is TGCGCCAGCAGCCCAAGACTAGCGTGGACAGATACGCAGTATTTT. Protein product: CASSPRLAWTDTQYF.

The sample holds one count of this clone. The chain uses TRBV20-1 and TRBJ2-7, with no clear D. Trimming took off 6 bases at V and 8 bases at J, with 17 bases between the two ends. The length of the CDR3 is 12 residues. Germline lookup yields CDR1 DFQATT and CDR2 SNEGSKA (reference sequence). The CDR3 sequence: CSASIPEFQQYF. Written as DNA, the CDR3 is TGCAGTGCCAGTATCCCGGAGTTTCAGCAGTACTTC.

The rearrangement uses TRBV5-5 and TRBJ1-2; D not resolved. From germline, CDR1 is SGHKS and CDR2 YYEKEE (reference sequence). The CDR3 has 15 residues. Trimming took off 0 bases at V and 4 bases at J, with 13 bases between the two ends. CDR3 sequence: CASSLGAGLAYGYTF. The CDR3 DNA sequence: TGTGCCAGCAGCTTGGGGGCAGGTCTAGCCTATGGCTACACCTTC. The full variable domain, rest sourced from reference TRBV5-5 and TRBJ1-2, is DAGVTQSPTHLIKTRGQQVTLRCSPISGHKSVSWYQQVLGQGPQFIFQYYEKEERGRGNFPDRFSARQFPNYSSELNVNALLLGDSALYLCASSLGAGLAYGYTFGSGTRLTVV.

The genes are TRBV15 and TRBJ2-3, with 7 bases matching TRBD2. This CDR3 spans 17 amino acids. Germline CDR1 reads LNHNV; CDR2 reads YYDKDF (reference sequence). J was trimmed by 6 bases and V by 1 base; bases with no gene match: 13. For the CDR3, the DNA is TGTGCCACCAGCAGAGGTAGAGGCGGGAGCGGTTTTGATACGCAGTATTTT. Translating it yields CATSRGRGGSGFDTQYF.

The J gene is TRBJ2-7, the V gene TRBV4-1; TRBD1 agrees at 11 bases. V trimming: 4 bases; J trimming: 6 bases; junction bases outside the gene matches: 11. Per the germline V gene, CDR1 is MGHRA and CDR2 is YSYEKL. The CDR3 consists of 16 residues. CDR3 sequence: CASSLFGQGAKGEQYF. Here the CDR3 DNA reads TGCGCCAGCAGCCTTTTCGGACAGGGGGCCAAGGGCGAGCAGTACTTC.

The genes are TRBV5-1 and TRBJ2-5, with TRBD2 matching over 12 bases. The CDR3 runs to 17 residues. Unmatched junction bases numbered 10, after V lost 3 bases and J lost 4 bases. CDR1 and CDR2 from the germline V gene are SGHRS and YFSETQ. The CDR3 region is CASSSGSSSGGGETQYF. Here the CDR3 DNA reads TGCGCCAGCAGCTCCGGGAGCTCTAGCGGGGGGGGAGAGACCCAGTACTTC. Complete variable domain (other parts from reference TRBV5-1 and TRBJ2-5): KAGVTQTPRYLIKTRGQQVTLSCSPISGHRSVSWYQQTPGQGLQFLFEYFSETQRNKGNFPGRFSGRQFSNSRSEMNVSTLELGDSALYLCASSSGSSSGGGETQYFGPGTRLLVL.

This rearrangement joins TRBV7-9 to TRBJ2-5; 15 nucleotides align to TRBD2. This CDR3 has 16 residues. V lost 6 bases to trimming and J lost 4 bases; unmatched junction nucleotides: 6. Germline assignment: CDR1 SEHNR and CDR2 FQNEAQ (reference sequence). CDR3 in DNA: TGTGCCAGCAGTGGACTAGCGGGAGGGCCAGTAGAGACCCAGTACTTC. It translates to CASSGLAGGPVETQYF.

CDR3 coding DNA: TGTGCCAGCAGAACTAGCGGCTCTTTGCCCTTCAATGAGCAGTTCTTC. It yields the protein CASRTSGSLPFNEQFF. The rearrangement joins TRBV27 to TRBJ2-1, with 8 bases aligning to TRBD2. The germline V gene encodes CDR1 MNHEY and CDR2 SMNVEV (reference sequence). V gave up 6 bases and J gave up 6 bases; unmatched junction bases: 13. This CDR3 has 16 amino acids.

The V call is TRBV7-9, the J call TRBJ2-5, with 7 bases fitting TRBD2. J lost 2 bases, V lost 10 bases, and 10 bases had no gene match. This CDR3 is built from 14 residues. Germline CDR1 SEHNR, CDR2 FQNEAQ (reference sequence). The CDR3 region has the DNA TGTGCCACCTTGACTGGGGGGGATCAAGAGACCCAGTACTTC. This encodes CATLTGGDQETQYF.

This clone has more than one count but fewer than ten. The J gene is TRBJ2-1, the V gene TRBV9, with D possibly matching TRBD1 (6 bases). Germline-derived CDR1 and CDR2 are SGDLS and YYNGEE. CDR3 length equals 15 residues. The germline V and J ends were trimmed by 0 bases and 5 bases, with 12 bases remaining between them. DNA of the CDR3: TGTGCCAGCAGCGTAGAAGGGGGTCGGAACAATGAGCAGTTCTTC. Protein: CASSVEGGRNNEQFF.

The chain uses TRBV7-8 and TRBJ2-3; TRBD2 agrees at 9 bases. The germline V gene has CDR1 SGHVS and CDR2 FQNEAQ. V was clipped by 3 bases and J by 2 bases; unmatched bases: 6. CDR3 size: 16 residues. DNA of the CDR3: TGTGCCAGCAGCTTCCTAGCGGGGAGCCACACAGATACGCAGTATTTT. This codes for CASSFLAGSHTDTQYF. Together with reference TRBV7-8 and TRBJ2-3, the CDR3 gives the full variable domain: GAGVSQSPRYKVAKRGQDVALRCDPISGHVSLFWYQQALGQGPEFLTYFQNEAQLDKSGLPSDRFFAERPEGSVSTLKIQRTQQEDSAVYLCASSFLAGSHTDTQYFGPGTRLTVL.

This clone showed up just once. The gene calls are TRBV11-2 and TRBJ2-5; D may be TRBD1 (5 bases). Germline V gene sequence: CDR1 SGHAT, CDR2 FQNNGV. The CDR3 length is 16 residues. V was trimmed by 4 bases and J by 3 bases, leaving 18 bases between them. CDR3 bases: TGTGCCAGCAGCTCTTCAAGGGGCCTAGTAGAAGAGACCCAGTACTTC. The encoded protein is CASSSSRGLVEETQYF.

J is TRBJ2-2 and V is TRBV10-3, with a weak D call TRBD2 (6 bases). This CDR3 contains 15 residues. Per the germline V gene, CDR1 is ENHRY and CDR2 is SYGVKD. V was shortened by 2 bases and J by 3 bases, with 10 bases between the two germline ends. The CDR3 loop is CAISETGAYTGELFF. CDR3 bases: TGTGCCATCAGTGAGACGGGAGCTTACACCGGGGAGCTGTTTTTT.

The chain joins TRBV10-3 to TRBJ2-1; D may be TRBD2 (6 bases). CDR1 is ENHRY and CDR2 is SYGVKD in the germline V gene. V lost 2 bases and J lost 0, with 17 bases in between. The CDR3 covers 18 residues. The CDR3, as DNA: TGTGCCATCAGTGAGCCATTAATTAGCGGAAGCTCCTACAATGAGCAGTTCTTC. Translation gives CAISEPLISGSSYNEQFF.

This clone has only one observation. The chain combines TRBV6-6 with TRBJ2-3; tentative D call: TRBD2 (5 bases). The length of the CDR3 is 16 residues. Deletions cut 2 bases from V and 2 bases from J, with 14 bases between. The V gene's germline CDR1 is MNHNY and CDR2 SVGAGI (reference sequence). The CDR3: CASSYDRAEHTDTQYF. The DNA of the CDR3 is TGTGCCAGCAGTTACGACCGAGCGGAACACACAGATACGCAGTATTTT.

J is TRBJ2-7 and V is TRBV7-9; TRBD1 might be the D (6 bases). This CDR3 is 13 amino acids long. V dropped 5 bases and J dropped 5 bases, with 13 bases sitting between them. CDR1 is SEHNR, CDR2 FQNEAQ, per germline (reference sequence). The CDR3 region has the DNA TGTGCCAGCAGCCAACCGAACAGGGACGAGCAGTACTTC. Its protein is CASSQPNRDEQYF.

The chain joins TRBV7-9 to TRBJ1-2, with D unclear. The V gene's germline CDR1 is SEHNR and CDR2 FQNEAQ (reference sequence). This CDR3 is built from 13 residues. The V end lost 8 bases, the J end lost 10 bases, and 20 bases lay between the germline ends. The CDR3 loop is CASGSRSLPYYTF. As DNA, the CDR3 is TGTGCCAGCGGGAGTCGCTCTCTCCCTTACTACACCTTC.

The count of this clone is one. V usage is TRBV7-2 and J usage is TRBJ2-7, with D perhaps matching TRBD2 (7 bases). Germline CDR1 SGHTA, CDR2 FQGNSA. The length of the CDR3 is 17 residues. V shed 3 bases and J shed 3 bases, with 21 bases lying between them. The CDR3 reads CASSFYVLRGGSYEQYF. Here the CDR3 DNA reads TGTGCCAGCAGCTTTTATGTTCTGAGGGGGGGAAGCTACGAGCAGTACTTC.

The genes are TRBV27 and TRBJ1-1; D is possibly TRBD1 (6 bases). Trimming removed 6 bases at V and 5 bases at J, with 19 bases between. CDR1 MNHEY and CDR2 SMNVEV come from the germline V gene (reference sequence). The CDR3 totals 15 residues. The CDR3 reads CASSLTQTGKTEAFF. Here the CDR3 DNA reads TGTGCCAGCAGCCTTACCCAAACAGGGAAGACTGAAGCTTTCTTT.

The chain uses TRBV2 and TRBJ2-2, with D perhaps TRBD2 (5 bases). V was pared by 1 base and J by 6 bases, with 12 bases between. The germline gives CDR1 SNHLY, CDR2 FYNNEI. The CDR3 spans 15 residues. Written as DNA, the CDR3 is TGTGCCAGCAGTGAAGTTATCGGGGTGCCCGGGGAGCTGTTTTTT. Translated, it gives CASSEVIGVPGELFF.